This TCR beta chain appears in the sequencing data of a study of control samples from healthy donors and cancer patients. Sequencing was performed with immunoSEQ multiplex PCR; in TCRdb, only in-frame clones are kept and a portion is missing. Here the sample spans 150,000 to 200,000 clones, roughly 89% being singletons. CDR3 size: 15 residues. Per germline, CDR1 SGDLS and CDR2 YYNGEE. Trimming pared 7 bases from V and 1 base from J, leaving 17 bases between. Sequenced material: blood. The receptor comes from a woman aged 25 to 39 in good health. The rearrangement links TRBV9 to TRBJ1-1, with D tentatively TRBD1 (6 bases). The CDR3 region is CASSTGTTENTEAFF. The CDR3 DNA is TGTGCCAGCTCCACCGGGACAACGGAGAACACTGAAGCTTTCTTT.